The 11 T cell receptor beta chains below all came from one sample that was sequenced in a study of blood T cell repertoires in COVID-19. The table came from immunoSEQ multiplex PCR; TCRdb's copy has only in-frame clones and leaves some out. The sample consists of about 170,000 clones, roughly nine tenths of them appearing once. The specimen was peripheral blood. The receptors come from a woman aged 60-75 years with COVID-19, enrolled during active disease.

The gene calls are TRBV9 and TRBJ1-2; 8 positions match TRBD1. With 3 bases clipped from V and 4 bases from J, the junction kept 8 bases outside the gene matches. The CDR3 is made up of 15 amino acids. Germline lookup yields CDR1 SGDLS and CDR2 YYNGEE. CDR3 bases: TGTGCCAGCAGCGAGTCCCAGGGGGCCGTCTATGGCTACACCTTC. It yields the protein CASSESQGAVYGYTF. Together with reference TRBV9 and TRBJ1-2, the CDR3 gives the full variable domain: DSGVTQTPKHLITATGQRVTLRCSPRSGDLSVYWYQQSLDQGLQFLIQYYNGEERAKGNILERFSAQQFPDLHSELNLSSLELGDSALYFCASSESQGAVYGYTFGSGTRLTVV.

This clone has a single count. The rearrangement uses TRBV18 and TRBJ1-1; D is possibly TRBD1 (5 bases). The CDR3 runs 15 residues. V gave up 3 bases and J gave up 5 bases, with 16 bases separating them. From germline, CDR1 is KGHSH and CDR2 LQKENI. The CDR3, as DNA: TGTGCCAGCTCACCGACAGTACCGCCCGGGACTGAAGCTTTCTTT. Protein: CASSPTVPPGTEAFF.

The chain links TRBV9 to TRBJ2-5; 14 nucleotides align to TRBD2. With 7 bases clipped from V and 2 bases from J, the junction kept 7 bases outside the gene matches. CDR1 SGDLS and CDR2 YYNGEE come from the germline V gene. CDR3 length: 16 amino acids. The CDR3 is CASGTGLAGGQETQYF. The CDR3 DNA sequence: TGTGCCAGCGGGACCGGACTAGCGGGAGGTCAAGAGACCCAGTACTTC.

The chain is built from TRBV9 and TRBJ2-1; D is perhaps TRBD1 (5 bases). This CDR3 spans 16 amino acids. With 3 bases removed from V and 2 bases from J, the gap between germline ends came to 15 bases. Germline CDR1 reads SGDLS; CDR2 reads YYNGEE. The CDR3 coding sequence is TGTGCCAGCAGCGGGATGGACATACCACCCTACAATGAGCAGTTCTTC. It translates to CASSGMDIPPYNEQFF.

The V gene is TRBV24-1, the J gene TRBJ2-5, with 10 bases identical to TRBD2. Unmatched junction bases numbered 6, after V lost 5 bases and J lost 1 base. Germline CDR1 KGHDR, CDR2 SFDVKD. This CDR3 has 16 amino acids. The CDR3 DNA follows: TGTGCCACCAGTGCAGCGGGAGGGCCCCGCCAAGAGACCCAGTACTTC. This codes for CATSAAGGPRQETQYF.

V gene TRBV24-1 combines with J gene TRBJ2-1; 8 bases are a match to TRBD2. The J segment lost 0 bases and the V segment lost 8 bases, leaving 14 bases of the junction unmatched. Germline CDR1 and CDR2: KGHDR and SFDVKD. The CDR3 totals 18 residues. The DNA of the CDR3 is TGTGCCACCATGCCAAGTACTAGCGGAGGGAGCTCCTACAATGAGCAGTTCTTC. This encodes CATMPSTSGGSSYNEQFF.

The J gene is TRBJ1-6, the V gene TRBV4-3; the D gene is possibly TRBD1 (6 bases). CDR3 size: 15 residues. Germline V gives CDR1 LGHNA, CDR2 YSLEER. Trimming removed 4 bases from V and 10 bases from J, with 17 bases in between. The CDR3 DNA sequence: TGCGCCAGCAGCCGGGGAGAGGGGGAGGGATCACCCCTCCACTTT. This translates into CASSRGEGEGSPLHF.

This clone was detected a few times. The chain has TRBV7-3 and TRBJ2-5; no clear D. CDR3 length: 13 residues. CDR1 SGHTA and CDR2 FQGTGA come from the germline V gene. The V end was cut by 3 bases, the J end by 1 base, with 6 bases between. The CDR3 DNA is TGTGCCAGCAGCTTTGGCCCCCAAGAGACCCAGTACTTC. Translation: CASSFGPQETQYF.

J is TRBJ2-1 and V is TRBV4-2; TRBD2 matches 11 bases. Germline assignment: CDR1 LGHNA and CDR2 YNFKEQ. Unmatched junction bases numbered 8, after V lost 1 base and J lost 9 bases. There are 16 residues in the CDR3. The CDR3 DNA is TGTGCCAGCAGCCAAGGGGGTAGCGGGAGGGCCGGTGAGCAGTTCTTC. Translating it yields CASSQGGSGRAGEQFF.

The J gene is TRBJ1-2, the V gene TRBV7-2, with TRBD1 matching over 7 bases. V shed 1 base, J shed 1 base, and the junction held 3 bases outside the gene matches. The germline V gene encodes CDR1 SGHTA and CDR2 FQGNSA. CDR3 size: 15 residues. CDR3 in DNA: TGTGCCAGCAGCTTAGTGGGACAGAGTAACTATGGCTACACCTTC. Protein sequence: CASSLVGQSNYGYTF.

This chain links TRBV5-6 with TRBJ2-3, with 9 nucleotides matching TRBD2. The germline CDR1 and CDR2 sequences are SGHDT and YYEEEE. V gave up 0 bases and J gave up 3 bases; unmatched junction bases: 5. The CDR3 has 16 amino acids. DNA of the CDR3: TGTGCCAGCAGCTTGGCCCTTAGCGGGAGAACAGATACGCAGTATTTT. This encodes CASSLALSGRTDTQYF.